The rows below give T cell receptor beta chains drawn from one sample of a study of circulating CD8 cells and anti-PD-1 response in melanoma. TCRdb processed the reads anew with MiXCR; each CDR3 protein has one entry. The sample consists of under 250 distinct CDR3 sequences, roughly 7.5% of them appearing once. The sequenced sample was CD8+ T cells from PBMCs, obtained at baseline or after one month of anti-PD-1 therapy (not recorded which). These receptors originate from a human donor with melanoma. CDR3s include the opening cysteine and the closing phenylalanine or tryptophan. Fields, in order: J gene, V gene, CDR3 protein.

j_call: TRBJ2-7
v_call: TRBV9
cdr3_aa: CASSVVPAYEQYF

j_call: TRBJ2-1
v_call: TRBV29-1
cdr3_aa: CSAVLTFRSYNEQFF

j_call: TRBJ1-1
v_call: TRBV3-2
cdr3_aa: CASSHAGASQGNLLSNTEAFF